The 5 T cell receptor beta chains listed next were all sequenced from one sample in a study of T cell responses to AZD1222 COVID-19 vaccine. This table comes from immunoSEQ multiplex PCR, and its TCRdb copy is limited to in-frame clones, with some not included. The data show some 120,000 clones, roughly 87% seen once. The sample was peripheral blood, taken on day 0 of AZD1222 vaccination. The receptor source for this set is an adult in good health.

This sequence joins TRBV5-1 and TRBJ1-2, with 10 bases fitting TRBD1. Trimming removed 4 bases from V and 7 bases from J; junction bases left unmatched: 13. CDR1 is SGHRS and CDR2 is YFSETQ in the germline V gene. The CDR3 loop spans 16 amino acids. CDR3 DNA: TGCGCCAGCAGCGGGGCGACAGGGGGCGGTATAGGTGGCTACACCTTC. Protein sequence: CASSGATGGGIGGYTF.

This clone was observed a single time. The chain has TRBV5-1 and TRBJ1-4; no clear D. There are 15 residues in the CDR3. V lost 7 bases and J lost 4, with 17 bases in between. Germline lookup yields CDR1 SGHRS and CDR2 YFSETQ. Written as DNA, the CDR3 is TGCGCCAGCCGAGGCGAAGGGAGGAATAATGAAAAACTGTTTTTT. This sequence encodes CASRGEGRNNEKLFF.

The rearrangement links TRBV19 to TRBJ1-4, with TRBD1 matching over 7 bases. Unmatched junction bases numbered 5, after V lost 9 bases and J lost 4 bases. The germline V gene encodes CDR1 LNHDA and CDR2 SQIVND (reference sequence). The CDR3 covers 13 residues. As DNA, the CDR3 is TGTGCCAGGATAGACAGGGTTAATGAAAAACTGTTTTTT. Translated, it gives CARIDRVNEKLFF.

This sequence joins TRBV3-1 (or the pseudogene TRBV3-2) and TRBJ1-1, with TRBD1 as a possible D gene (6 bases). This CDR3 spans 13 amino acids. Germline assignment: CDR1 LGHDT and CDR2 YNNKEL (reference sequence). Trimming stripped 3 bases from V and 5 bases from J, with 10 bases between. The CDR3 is CASSHRTVTEAFF. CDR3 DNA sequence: TGTGCCAGCAGCCACAGGACAGTAACTGAAGCTTTCTTT.

The CDR3 protein is CASRKGEQPQHF. The DNA for the CDR3 is TGTGCCAGCCGTAAAGGGGAGCAGCCCCAGCATTTT. The rearrangement links TRBV12-3 or TRBV12-4 to TRBJ1-5; a possible D gene is TRBD1 (5 bases). The CDR3 consists of 12 residues. Trimming took off 8 bases at V and 7 bases at J, with 12 bases between the two ends.